This T cell receptor beta chain came from a study of beta chain features in type 1 diabetes. Broader study findings: The study found that naive, central memory and Treg TCRB repertoires appeared more similar in patients than in healthy donors. A cDNA-based sequencing approach could over-represent cells with high TCR expression.

Germline CDR1 and CDR2: LNHNV and YYDKDF (reference sequence). This CDR3 is 16 amino acids long. The V end was cut by 1 base, the J end by 1 base, with 11 bases between. Sorting gave populations that all exceeded 98% purity. This clone appeared a few times. What it binds is not known. The authors reverse transcribed all of the isolated RNA, so sequencing captured expressed TCRB transcripts. Assay used: immunoSEQ multiplex PCR; TCRdb lists only in-frame clones, some missing. The sample shows 250,000 to 350,000 clones, about 11% of them seen only once. The sample was naive CD4+ T cells from blood. This sequence joins TRBV15 and TRBJ2-1; weak D call: TRBD2 (6 bases). The receptor comes from a woman in her 30s in good health. The CDR3 sequence is CATSRARDSSYNEQFF. The CDR3 region has the DNA TGTGCCACCAGCAGAGCCCGGGACTCGTCCTACAATGAGCAGTTCTTC.